This T cell receptor (beta chain) emerged from a study of vaccination effects on CD4 cells after COVID-19. General study points: Healthy vaccine recipients' vaccine-induced clones were almost all SARS-CoV-2 mono-reactive. In the late period after vaccination, infection- and vaccine-induced clones contracted markedly.

Trimming removed 6 bases at V and 6 bases at J, with 12 bases between. Germline assignment: CDR1 SGHDT and CDR2 YYEEEE. The CDR3 totals 13 residues. Regarding this clone: What it recognizes is unknown.

Before sequencing, viral peptide pools were used by the ViraFEST assay to expand antigen-specific CD4+ T cells. Once cultured for approximately 10 days, the cells underwent separation to obtain CD4+ T cells. Participants got two doses of BNT162b2 or mRNA-1273 vaccine. Generated by immunoSEQ multiplex PCR, the TCRdb table keeps only in-frame clones and is missing some. The sample yields about 26,000 clones, approximately 79% seen once. Sequencing used CD4+ T cells from PBMCs cultured with SARS-CoV-2 spike peptides, obtained after COVID-19 vaccination. The sequence derives from a human donor who received a COVID-19 vaccine. Some clones in this sample may be carry-over from other donors' samples. The chain employs TRBV5-6 and TRBJ2-2, with a tentative D call TRBD1 (5 bases). The CDR3 nucleotides are TGTGCCAGCACCCTGTGGGGCGCCGGGGAGCTGTTTTTT. Its translation: CASTLWGAGELFF.